This T cell receptor beta chain was obtained from a study of OX40 agonist ivuxolimab in advanced cancers. In the study overall: In this cohort, patients received ivuxolimab, an agonistic anti-OX40 (CD134) antibody. People in dose escalation had one of these cancers: hepatocellular carcinoma, melanoma, renal cell or head and neck cancer. Points from the study as a whole: At doses 0.1 to 3.0 mg/kg, CD4+ and CD8+ clones expanded. No determination was made of the antigen specificity of the expanded peripheral T cells.

Using immunoSEQ multiplex PCR, the repertoire was profiled, and TCRdb retains in-frame clones only, with some absent. The repertoire holds about 35,000 clones, with less than 90% as singletons. The CDR3 sequence is 15 residues long. The germline CDR1 and CDR2 sequences are SGHAT and FQNNGV. Trimming left V 5 bases short and J 4 bases short, with 18 bases between. Notes on this clone: No antigen is known for it.

The rearrangement links TRBV11-2 to TRBJ2-7; perhaps D is TRBD1 or TRBD2 (5 bases each). This TCR was sampled from an adult with an advanced solid tumor such as melanoma, head and neck, liver or kidney cancer. The sequencing used CD4+ or CD8+ T cells sorted from blood, collected in a trial of the OX40 agonist ivuxolimab. The CDR3 sequence is CASSPLRGTGYEQYF. The CDR3 DNA follows: TGTGCCAGCAGCCCCCTCCGAGGGACGGGATACGAGCAGTACTTC.